The clone carrying this T cell receptor beta chain was counted only a few times. The target antigen is unknown. Germline V gene sequence: CDR1 SQVTM, CDR2 ANQGSEA. The CDR3 extends over 13 amino acids. V was cut by 2 bases and J by 5 bases, with 12 bases left in between. TCRdb redid the calling of the 5' RACE reads with MiXCR, one entry per CDR3 protein. The top ten clones hold about 3% of a sample with fewer than 400,000 distinct CDR3 sequences, around 10% of them seen once. The data originate from a study of T cells after yellow fever vaccination. General observations from the study: High-abundance clonotypes from the bulk population could contaminate FACS-sorted repertoires.

The TCR was taken from a young man who received the YFV17D yellow fever vaccine. J is TRBJ1-2 and V is TRBV29-1; D is unclear. The sample here was CD4+ T cells sorted from PBMCs, taken 45 days after the yellow fever booster vaccination. DNA of the CDR3: TGCAGCGTTGAACGGCAGGAGAGATATGGCTACACCTTC. The encoded protein is CSVERQERYGYTF.